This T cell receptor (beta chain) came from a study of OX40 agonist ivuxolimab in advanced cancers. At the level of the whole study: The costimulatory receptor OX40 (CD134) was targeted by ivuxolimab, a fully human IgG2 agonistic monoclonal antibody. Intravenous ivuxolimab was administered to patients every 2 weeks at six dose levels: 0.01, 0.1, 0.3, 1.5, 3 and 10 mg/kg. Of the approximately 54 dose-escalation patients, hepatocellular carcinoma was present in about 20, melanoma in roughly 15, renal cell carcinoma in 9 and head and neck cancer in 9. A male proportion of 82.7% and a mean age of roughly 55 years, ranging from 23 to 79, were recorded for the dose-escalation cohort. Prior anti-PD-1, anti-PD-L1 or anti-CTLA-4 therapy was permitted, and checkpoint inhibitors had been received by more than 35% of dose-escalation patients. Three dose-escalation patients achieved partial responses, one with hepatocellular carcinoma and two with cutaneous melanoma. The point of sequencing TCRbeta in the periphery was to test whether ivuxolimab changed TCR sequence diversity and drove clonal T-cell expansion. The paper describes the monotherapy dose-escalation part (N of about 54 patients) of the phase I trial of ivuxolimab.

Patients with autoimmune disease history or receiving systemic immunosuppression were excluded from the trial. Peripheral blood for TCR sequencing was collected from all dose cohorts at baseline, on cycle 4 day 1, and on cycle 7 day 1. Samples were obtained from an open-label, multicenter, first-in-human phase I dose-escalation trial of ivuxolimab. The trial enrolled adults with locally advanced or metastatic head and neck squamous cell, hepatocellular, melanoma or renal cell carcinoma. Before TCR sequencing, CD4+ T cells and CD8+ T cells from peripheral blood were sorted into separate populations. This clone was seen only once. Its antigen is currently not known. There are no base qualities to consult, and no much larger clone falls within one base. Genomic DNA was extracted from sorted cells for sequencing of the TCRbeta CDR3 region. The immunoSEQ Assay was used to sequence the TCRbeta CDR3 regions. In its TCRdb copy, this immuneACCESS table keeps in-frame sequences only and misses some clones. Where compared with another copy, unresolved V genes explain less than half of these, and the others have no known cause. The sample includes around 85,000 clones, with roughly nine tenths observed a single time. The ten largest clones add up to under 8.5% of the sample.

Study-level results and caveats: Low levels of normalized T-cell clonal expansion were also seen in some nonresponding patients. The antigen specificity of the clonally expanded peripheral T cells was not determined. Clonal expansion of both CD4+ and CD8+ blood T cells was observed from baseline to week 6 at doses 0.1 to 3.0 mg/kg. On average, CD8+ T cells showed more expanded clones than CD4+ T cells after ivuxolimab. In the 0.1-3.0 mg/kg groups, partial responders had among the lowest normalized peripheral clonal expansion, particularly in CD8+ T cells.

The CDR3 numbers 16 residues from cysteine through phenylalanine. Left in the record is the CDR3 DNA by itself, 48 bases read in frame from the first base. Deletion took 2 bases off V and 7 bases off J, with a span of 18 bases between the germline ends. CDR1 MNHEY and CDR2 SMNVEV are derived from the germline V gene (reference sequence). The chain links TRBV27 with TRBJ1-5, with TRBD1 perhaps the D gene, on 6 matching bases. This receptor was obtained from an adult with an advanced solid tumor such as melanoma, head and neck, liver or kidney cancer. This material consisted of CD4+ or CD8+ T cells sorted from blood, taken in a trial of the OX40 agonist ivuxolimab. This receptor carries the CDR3 CASSLIAGTRDQPQHF. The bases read TGTGCCAGCAGTTTAATCGCTGGGACACGGGACCAGCCCCAGCATTTT.